The clone carrying this T cell receptor beta chain was observed many times. The antigen remains undetermined. Researchers built TCR beta libraries using quantitative 5'-RACE with molecular barcodes. TCRdb recomputed calls from the 5' RACE reads with MiXCR, one row per CDR3 protein. The sample contains 240,000 or so distinct CDR3 sequences, 8.6% of which appear only once. The V and J ends lost 4 bases and 2 bases, in that order; junction bases with no gene match: 3. The CDR3 totals 15 residues. Looked up from germline, CDR1 is KGHDR and CDR2 is SFDVKD. The data belong to a study of CD8 T cells in ankylosing spondylitis. Whole-study findings and limits: With a CD8+ phenotype, disease-linked clones were relatively rare in peripheral blood. Within matched ankylosing spondylitis synovial fluid, disease-linked clones were reportedly significantly enriched. Characteristic of ankylosing spondylitis blood, it appeared, was a TCR beta motif comprising roughly eight highly homologous variants.

The sequencing input was blood, either unsorted or a sorted T cell fraction (not recorded which). V is TRBV24-1 and J is TRBJ2-3; TRBD2 matches 9 bases. This sequence originates from a male donor with ankylosing spondylitis or in good health (not recorded which). The CDR3 reads CATSDRLADTDTQYF. The CDR3 DNA follows: TGTGCCACCAGTGACCGACTAGCGGACACAGATACGCAGTATTTT.